The sequence of this T cell receptor beta chain was determined in a study of blood T cell repertoires in COVID-19. Data came from immunoSEQ multiplex PCR; TCRdb stores just in-frame clones and leaves some out. The sample has over 120,000 clones, over 70% seen once. Germline V CDR1 and CDR2: MNHEY, SMNVEV (reference sequence). This CDR3 has 13 residues. V shed 5 bases and J shed 0 bases, with 8 bases lying between them. This clone was recorded a few times. This sample also contains other DNA sequences that code for the same CDR3. The TCR originated in a woman in her sixties with acute or convalescent COVID-19. The chain has TRBV27 and TRBJ2-7; perhaps TRBD1 as D (5 bases). Input material: peripheral blood. The CDR3 loop reads CASSGQGSYEQYF. In DNA, the CDR3 is TGTGCCAGCAGTGGTCAGGGCTCCTACGAGCAGTACTTC.